This T cell receptor (beta chain) originates from a study of PD-1 blockade in classical Hodgkin lymphoma. At the level of the study: Patients got intravenous nivolumab 3 mg/kg every 2 weeks. General study findings and limits: Newly diagnosed and completely responding patients shared comparable baseline diversity.

Notes on this clone: As yet, its antigen is unknown.

The data were produced by immunoSEQ multiplex PCR, yet TCRdb's version contains in-frame clones alone and is incomplete. The table shows 13,000 or so clones, with roughly 80% occurring only once. This CDR3 has 12 residues. Germline V lookup: CDR1 SGHRS, CDR2 YFSETQ. V was pared by 4 bases and J by 2 bases, with 6 bases between. Patients all relapsed after autologous stem cell transplantation, and there was variation in brentuximab vedotin exposure. The source was peripheral blood mononuclear cells (PBMCs), collected at baseline. This sequence was found in a human donor with classical Hodgkin lymphoma. This rearrangement joins TRBV5-1 to TRBJ1-2; D is unresolved. The CDR3 spells CASSLENYGYTF. CDR3 nucleotide sequence: TGCGCCAGCAGCCTAGAGAACTATGGCTACACCTTC.